These 12 T cell receptor beta chains share one sample of origin, sequenced in a study of Graves' ophthalmopathy and Graves' hyperthyroidism (dated by TCRdb to between 2017 and 2018). The sequencing machine was an Illumina HiSeq 2000. For repertoire sequencing, the TCR beta CDR3 regions were amplified from RNA transcripts. The first round was an RT-PCR using HTBI primers with the Qiagen OneStep RT-PCR kit, and this first round was followed by a second-round multiplex PCR, then size selection and purification. TCRdb reprocessing: public reads trimmed at Q25 with fastp, clones called with MiXCR, in-frame beta chains kept. Each record represents a unique CDR3 protein, reported with the most common genes and DNA among its rows. A total of over a million distinct CDR3 sequences appear in this sample, less than 45% of them only once. The ten largest account for over 8.5% of the sample. Sample: peripheral blood or thyroid tissue (not recorded which). These receptors originate from an adult man with Graves' hyperthyroidism.

This clonotype was counted many times. V usage is TRBV20-1 and J usage is TRBJ1-2, with D tentatively TRBD1 (5 bases). Trimming pared 2 bases from V and 4 bases from J, leaving 8 bases between. In germline, CDR1 is DFQATT, CDR2 SNEGSKA (reference sequence). CDR3 length equals 12 residues. CDR3 sequence (DNA): TGCAGTGCTAGAATACAGGCCTATGGCTACACCTTC. It translates to CSARIQAYGYTF.

The rearrangement uses TRBV15 and TRBJ1-4; tentative D call: TRBD1 (5 bases). V was trimmed by 0 bases and J by 6 bases, leaving 17 bases between them. Germline values: CDR1 LNHNV, CDR2 YYDKDF (reference sequence). This CDR3 comprises 17 residues. The chain's CDR3 is CATSRDLTGDYDEKLFF. The CDR3 DNA is TGTGCCACCAGCAGAGATTTAACGGGGGATTACGATGAAAAACTGTTTTTT.

The chain is built from TRBV9 and TRBJ2-5; D perhaps matches TRBD2 (6 bases). CDR1 and CDR2 (germline): SGDLS, YYNGEE. V lost 3 bases to trimming and J lost 5 bases, with 14 bases between them. The CDR3 has 14 residues. The CDR3 nucleotides read TGTGCCAGCAGCGGGGCGGGGCTGGCGGAGACCCAGTACTTC. Its protein is CASSGAGLAETQYF.

This clonotype was observed at least ten times. This sequence joins TRBV7-9 and TRBJ2-7; D not resolved. This CDR3 spans 12 amino acids. V was clipped by 4 bases and J by 2 bases, with 6 bases between them. Per the germline V gene, CDR1 is SEHNR and CDR2 is FQNEAQ (reference sequence). The DNA of the CDR3 is TGTGCCAGCAGCTCGTCCCCCTACGAGCAGTACTTC. Encoded protein: CASSSSPYEQYF.

This clonotype was detected ten times or more. The chain uses TRBV4-2 and TRBJ1-6; D uncertain. CDR1 is LGHNA, CDR2 YNFKEQ, per germline. Deletions cut 0 bases from V and 7 bases from J, with 13 bases between. The CDR3 totals 16 residues. The CDR3 DNA reads TGTGCCAGCAGCCAAGATCAAGACACGACAAATTCACCCCTCCACTTT. Protein product: CASSQDQDTTNSPLHF.

This clonotype was picked up many times. V and J are TRBV29-1 and TRBJ2-7; 9 nucleotides align to TRBD1. V dropped 1 base and J dropped 0; count of bases not matched to a gene: 10. CDR1 and CDR2 from the germline V gene are SQVTM and ANQGSEA. The CDR3 contains 17 residues. CDR3 in DNA: TGCAGCGTTGAAGGCTACGAACAGGGGGCGGCCTCCTACGAGCAGTACTTC. As protein: CSVEGYEQGAASYEQYF.

This clonotype has a count of ten or more. The chain couples TRBV2 to TRBJ1-1; D remains ambiguous. Germline CDR1 is SNHLY and CDR2 is FYNNEI. With 4 bases removed from V and 5 bases from J, the gap between germline ends came to 11 bases. The CDR3 runs 13 residues. CDR3 bases: TGTGCCAGCAGTGTTCTTGGGGAGACTGAAGCTTTCTTT. This codes for CASSVLGETEAFF.

This clonotype has ten or more counts. The chain couples TRBV2 to TRBJ1-4; the match to TRBD1 covers 8 bases. This CDR3 region has 13 residues. Germline assignment: CDR1 SNHLY and CDR2 FYNNEI. Germline trimming cut 7 bases from V and 7 bases from J; bases unmatched to any gene: 5. CDR3 region: CASTDRGGEKLFF. CDR3 bases: TGTGCCAGCACAGACAGGGGTGGTGAAAAACTGTTTTTT.

CDR3 DNA sequence: TGCGCCAGCAGCCGGTGGTTGGCGGGAGGACCTTCGAACACCGGGGAGCTGTTTTTT. Translating gives CASSRWLAGGPSNTGELFF. The rearrangement uses TRBV4-3 and TRBJ2-2, with 8 bases fitting TRBD2. Germline V gene sequence: CDR1 LGHNA, CDR2 YSLEER. V lost 4 bases and J lost 0; bases outside the gene matches: 13. The CDR3 loop spans 19 amino acids.

This chain connects TRBV29-1 to TRBJ2-5; TRBD1 might be the D (6 bases). This CDR3 has 12 residues. CDR1 SQVTM and CDR2 ANQGSEA come from the germline V gene. Trimming left V 8 bases short and J 2 bases short, with 12 bases between. CDR3 bases: TGCAGCTACTGGACAGCTCAAGAGACCCAGTACTTC. This encodes CSYWTAQETQYF.

Of note for this clonotype: Sequence at one end of the junction differs from germline and may be a read error. This chain uses TRBV6-5 with TRBJ2-7, with a weak D call TRBD1 (7 bases). The CDR3 length is 15 residues. Germline CDR1 and CDR2: MNHEY and SVGAGI. The CDR3 DNA is TGTGCCAGCGCGCGGGACAGATGGGCCGGGGGCGAGCGGTACTTC. It codes for CASARDRWAGGERYF.

CDR3 sequence reads: CASSITAVQETQYF. CDR3 nucleotides: TGTGCCAGTAGTATAACCGCGGTCCAAGAGACCCAGTACTTC. The chain couples TRBV19 to TRBJ2-5, with D uncertain. The germline gives CDR1 LNHDA, CDR2 SQIVND (reference sequence). The germline V and J ends were trimmed by 2 bases and 1 base, with 8 bases remaining between them. This CDR3 has 14 residues.